One T cell receptor beta chain is described in this entry. Its specificity is unknown. Time point meaning: patch test 1, 2 weeks after DPC sensitization. Treatment meaning: therapeutic diphenylcyclopropenone sensitization with weekly scalp DPC. Total RNA was isolated from whole blood that had not been fractionated. This specimen comes from a study of human T cells and chemical hapten exposure. Study at large: Sensitization used 2% DPC on around 2 cm by around 2 cm upper inner arm skin.

The CDR3 has 13 amino acids. V was cut by 4 bases and J by 6 bases, with 10 bases left in between. The V gene's germline CDR1 is SGHTA and CDR2 FQGNSA. TCRdb ran MiXCR on the RACE reads and lists one entry per CDR3 protein. Among 340,000 or so distinct CDR3 sequences listed, 5.5% to 8% were seen once. Notes on the study in general: TCRs whose frequency exceeded 1 in 1000 remained the same following DPC sensitization.

This clonotype originated in a woman aged 18-35 years with alopecia areata. Some clones in this sample may be carry-over from other donors' samples. The chain uses TRBV7-2 and TRBJ1-5; unclear D gene. This specimen consisted of whole blood, obtained in connection with sensitization to the hapten diphenylcyclopropenone (DPC). The CDR3 reads CASSWALSQPQHF. The CDR3, as DNA: TGTGCCAGCAGCTGGGCCTTAAGTCAGCCCCAGCATTTT.